This TCR beta chain derives from a study of cytomegalovirus exposure and HLA in healthy donors listed by TCRdb under 2017. For the wider study: An earlier analysis of approximately 640 of the donors reported 250 to 300 Gb of sequence data and some 100 million unique TCR beta sequences from approximately 180 million T cells. An early release that covered approximately 600 HLA-typed donors contained about 300 gigabases of sequencing data and 85 million to 100 million unique TCR sequences. To predict cytomegalovirus infection status, the study combined high-throughput TCR immunosequencing, statistical association of individual TCRs with disease status, and machine learning. In an earlier analysis of roughly 580 of the donors, high-throughput TCR beta sequencing was used to judge whether each TCR beta V gene segment behaved as functional or pseudogenic. A separate validation cohort of 100 to 150 different subjects was used in addition to the roughly 620-subject first cohort. Typing coverage differed by locus: A, B, C, DRB1 and DQB1 were typed in roughly 629-630 donors, DQA1 in approximately 520, DPA1 in around 580, and DPB1 in around 440. The genetic ancestry cluster associated with self-reported Caucasian donors included over 65% of the approximately 410 genotyped donors. In a later analysis, previously published TCR beta repertoires from 600 to 850 donors were re-analyzed and high-resolution HLA genotyping was added so that TCR occurrence patterns could be studied. A later genetic analysis took genome-wide SNP genotypes for about 60% of the roughly 670 donors and used that subset as a discovery cohort. Because of strong linkage in the cohort, roughly five DR-DQ haplotypes were treated as single units for association and clustering. In the later analysis, no new phenotypic data were used to find candidate immune exposures; instead, reliance was placed on TCR beta sequences and their occurrence across donors. Every discovery cohort repertoire had been produced on one sequencing platform. Class I and class II HLA loci were covered by the typing at four-digit resolution. Using immunosequencing, the study profiled T cell repertoires from roughly 650 subjects and related those repertoires to cytomegalovirus serostatus. Donor age, sex, ethnicity and CMV serostatus were compiled together with the repertoire data. The study aimed to test whether cataloging public T cell receptors could reveal signatures of past pathogen exposure. Among some 410 genotyped donors of the cohort, an average of around 250,000 unique TCR beta nucleotide sequences was sequenced per donor, of which about 20% were non-productive.

Note on this clone: Its antigen remains unidentified. Base qualities were left out, and no much larger clone turns up one base away.

The paper as a whole reports these results and caveats: Because HLA typing was missing for some donors at each locus, association tests included only the typed subset. In a later analysis, several top co-occurrence clusters were reported to appear linked to parvovirus B19, influenza, CMV and Epstein-Barr virus. Cytomegalovirus status was reported to be diagnosed by the classifier with high specificity and sensitivity in both the original and validation cohorts. Some IMGT-functional V segments, including TRBV6-2 and TRBV6-3, could not be told apart with the 87-base-pair reads, so those segments were excluded. CMV serostatus was the only immune exposure information available for the cohort. Most TCR sequences were seen in very few donors, while some public TCRs were found in many individuals. Compared with equally common non-associated chains, HLA-associated TCR beta chains in a later analysis were more clonally expanded and had lower generation probabilities. In a later analysis, most CMV-associated TCR beta chains were found to appear HLA-restricted, with HLA associations seemingly driven largely by CMV exposure. Correlated functional status among segregating V segments might reflect linkage disequilibrium, but an unknown experimental factor could not be ruled out. A later analysis found that TCR association rates varied across HLA loci, with DRB1 alleles showing the most associated TCRs and HLA-C alleles the fewest. In vitro tests confirmed that three of the cytomegalovirus-associated TCR beta chains recognize cytomegalovirus antigens. Compared with the roughly 600-donor mean, donors in an Asian-associated ancestry cluster had fewer N-insertions in productive TCRs, according to a later genetic analysis. Only TCR beta chains were sequenced in this cohort, and the absence of alpha or paired-chain data limited detectable features. An earlier analysis of 587 of the donors showed that most TCR beta V segments appeared in productive rearrangements either about 87% or about 30% of the time, which broadly matched IMGT annotations. A cluster of highly shared sequence variants was judged likely to represent a technical artifact of the sequencing pipeline. A further reported finding was that TCR beta sequences accurately predicted the HLA-A and HLA-B alleles for most subjects in the first cohort. The authors suggested that the approach could potentially be generalized to other disease states and immunological phenotypes. Sequencing depth was assumed to be roughly uniform across donors in the presence/absence analyses, though that assumption may not hold. Over 15 rarely observed V segments, including chromosome 9 orphons, were excluded from the earlier analysis of several hundred of the donors because counts were too low. An association between a missense DCLRE1C variant and V-gene and J-gene trimming of TCR beta chains was found in a later genetic analysis and replicated in an independent cohort. The study listed 164 TCR beta chains as associated with cytomegalovirus. When HLA alleles, especially DR and DQ, strongly co-occurred, TCR associations were difficult to assign to individual alleles. At a false discovery rate of 0.05, a later analysis linked 16,951 TCR beta sequences to specific HLA alleles.

The library was built by means of the immunoSEQ multiplex PCR assay. The multiplex PCR relied on a mix of 60 forward primers for TCR Vbeta segments and 13 reverse primers for TCR Jbeta segments. The CDR3 region of rearranged TCR beta genes was amplified from genomic DNA with a multiplex PCR assay. The amplified TCR beta libraries were sequenced on the Illumina HiSeq System as 87-base-pair reads. Per the authors' processing: A later analysis tallied some 79 million unique TCR beta chains across the 666 repertoires, and roughly 11 million of those chains were shared by two or more donors. A nearest-neighbor algorithm error-corrected the raw reads and collapsed the reads into unique sequences, merging closely related sequences to remove PCR and sequencing errors. CDR3 sequences were aligned to IMGT reference sequences to assign V, D and J gene segments. Each retained sequence needed at least a six-nucleotide match to both a V gene segment and a J gene segment. Rearrangements were classified as productive when the CDR3 lacked stop codons and remained in frame with V and J, and all other rearrangements were classified as non-productive. CDR3 was defined by IMGT convention, running from the second conserved V-encoded cysteine to the conserved J-encoded phenylalanine. The earlier analysis of about 640 of the donors excluded any sequence lacking an unambiguous match to a single V gene segment. An earlier analysis of 587 of the donors classified V segments as functional when productive rearrangements were above 56.7% and as segregating when the standard deviation between donors was above 5%. A statistical classification framework was built to diagnose cytomegalovirus status from the catalog of TCR beta chain sequences. V and J gene assignment, in a later analysis, came from comparing TCR nucleotide sequences with IMGT/GENE-DB human TR gene sequences. In a later analysis, CDR3 sequences and most-parsimonious VDJ recombination scenarios were assigned using the TCRdist pipeline. In a later analysis, each TCR beta chain was defined by its CDR3 amino acid sequence together with its V-gene family, and reads lacking a unique V-gene family were excluded. In a later analysis, 500 to 650 highly shared, low-generation-probability nucleotide sequences were removed to address suspected cross-contamination and a sequencing artifact. For each public chain, a later analysis derived a clonal expansion index from normalized ranks of inferred template counts within each repertoire. Generation probabilities in a later analysis came from a VDJ recombination model fitted to out-of-frame rearrangements, and those results were checked against IGoR. In a later analysis, hypergeometric tests were used to score TCR-TCR, TCR-HLA and TCR-CMV co-occurrence, with a repertoire-size bias correction applied to TCR pairs. False discovery rates were estimated in a later analysis by permuting HLA or CMV assignments 20 times. In a later analysis, co-occurring TCRs were grouped with DBSCAN, and TCRdist sequence similarity was added when clustering was performed within HLA-allele-positive subsets. Co-occurrence clustering excluded repertoires with fewer than 30,000 or more than 120,000 public chains, plus five with anomalous nucleotide sharing. Not all clones reach the TCRdb copy of this immuneACCESS table, which keeps in-frame sequences only. Checked studies attribute under half of the gap to unresolved V genes and leave the rest unexplained. For V, J and clone size, that table is used; D and trimming come from the DNA. Here the sample has 160,000 or so clones; approximately 79% occur a single time. Around 4% of the sample comes from the top ten.

The cohort consisted of fewer than 700 healthy bone marrow donors. At the time of sampling, all cohort members were nominally healthy, though unrecorded immune exposures were likely present. The donor was CMV seronegative and belonged to the group of 352 seronegative cohort members. Each donor provided a peripheral blood sample, and peripheral blood mononuclear cells were used for TCR beta sequencing. The Qiagen DNeasy Blood Extraction Kit was used to extract genomic DNA from the blood cell samples. Sequences MNHEY (CDR1) and SVGAGI (CDR2) are obtained from the germline V gene. The CDR3 starts with the cysteine, ends with the phenylalanine, and has 14 residues. The sequence is cut down to CDR3 DNA, 42 bases in frame from base 1. V is cut back by 5 bases and J by 4 bases, with 6 bases in the junction unmatched.

The TCR sequence derives from a man in his forties in good health and CMV-seronegative. The sequencing sample was made of PBMCs. Recombination linked TRBV6-5 to TRBJ2-5, with 8 junctional bases fitting TRBD2. In nucleotides, the sequence is TGTGCCAGCAGTCGACTAGCGCCGCGAGAGACCCAGTACTTC. Translated, it gives CASSRLAPRETQYF.